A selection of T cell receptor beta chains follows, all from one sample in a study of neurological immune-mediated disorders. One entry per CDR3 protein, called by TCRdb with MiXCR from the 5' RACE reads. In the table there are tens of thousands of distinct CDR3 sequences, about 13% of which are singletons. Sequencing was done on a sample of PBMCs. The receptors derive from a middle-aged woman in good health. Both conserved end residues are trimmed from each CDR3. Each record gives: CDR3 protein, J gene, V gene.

cdr3_aa: ASSFAQYTEAF
j_call: TRBJ1-1
v_call: TRBV27

cdr3_aa: DSTLFSGYTGELF
j_call: TRBJ2-2
v_call: TRBV12-3/TRBV12-4

cdr3_aa: ASSRGTSGSSPYEQY
j_call: TRBJ2-7
v_call: TRBV5-1

cdr3_aa: ASSPTSSGGLYEQY
j_call: TRBJ2-7
v_call: TRBV12-3/TRBV12-4

cdr3_aa: ATSDLGSSGSYEQY
j_call: TRBJ2-7
v_call: TRBV24-1

cdr3_aa: ASSFGGVLRSNSYNEQF
j_call: TRBJ2-1
v_call: TRBV5-6

cdr3_aa: ASRDSQSYEQY
j_call: TRBJ2-7
v_call: TRBV12-3/TRBV12-4

cdr3_aa: AISGTGNTGELF
j_call: TRBJ2-2
v_call: TRBV10-3

cdr3_aa: ASRDGPDPQETQY
j_call: TRBJ2-5
v_call: TRBV12-3/TRBV12-4

cdr3_aa: ASSLAHQETQY
j_call: TRBJ2-5
v_call: TRBV5-1

cdr3_aa: ASSPARDRSLNTEAF
j_call: TRBJ1-1
v_call: TRBV3-1

cdr3_aa: SATAGLAETNEQF
j_call: TRBJ2-1
v_call: TRBV20-1

cdr3_aa: ASSQDPGTGHSPLH
j_call: TRBJ1-6
v_call: TRBV4-3

cdr3_aa: ASSLGSGSAAQH
j_call: TRBJ1-5
v_call: TRBV5-6

cdr3_aa: SVVWVSGELF
j_call: TRBJ2-2
v_call: TRBV29-1

cdr3_aa: SVRTSGSSYEQY
j_call: TRBJ2-7
v_call: TRBV20-1

cdr3_aa: ASSLAWGENTGELF
j_call: TRBJ2-2
v_call: TRBV7-6

cdr3_aa: ASSLSDRGPTEAF
j_call: TRBJ1-1
v_call: TRBV12-3/TRBV12-4

cdr3_aa: SAGDSLTGGYT
j_call: TRBJ1-2
v_call: TRBV20-1

cdr3_aa: ASSRGQTNTEAF
j_call: TRBJ1-1
v_call: TRBV6-5

cdr3_aa: ASSPLAGDTYEQY
j_call: TRBJ2-7
v_call: TRBV18

cdr3_aa: ASSQSTGKRY
j_call: TRBJ2-7
v_call: TRBV7-2

cdr3_aa: ASSATANTGELF
j_call: TRBJ2-2
v_call: TRBV6-1

cdr3_aa: ASSLGTGGTGANVLT
j_call: TRBJ2-6
v_call: TRBV12-3/TRBV12-4

cdr3_aa: SVEGDGRTEAF
j_call: TRBJ1-1
v_call: TRBV29-1

cdr3_aa: ASSETGNTQY
j_call: TRBJ2-3
v_call: TRBV6-1

cdr3_aa: ASSPIPLGSTYTQY
j_call: TRBJ2-3
v_call: TRBV7-2

cdr3_aa: ASSSPMTGGLAKNIQY
j_call: TRBJ2-4
v_call: TRBV5-1

cdr3_aa: SAPRTGGSVYEQY
j_call: TRBJ2-7
v_call: TRBV20-1

cdr3_aa: ASQGRVRSTEAF
j_call: TRBJ1-1
v_call: TRBV4-3

cdr3_aa: ASSFHWAGNSNQPQH
j_call: TRBJ1-5
v_call: TRBV12-3/TRBV12-4

cdr3_aa: SARDLLGGETYEQY
j_call: TRBJ2-7
v_call: TRBV20-1

cdr3_aa: ASSSDFRGGNQPQH
j_call: TRBJ1-5
v_call: TRBV27

cdr3_aa: ASRQGDSGNSPLH
j_call: TRBJ1-6
v_call: TRBV5-1

cdr3_aa: AIRGREAEGYNEQF
j_call: TRBJ2-1
v_call: TRBV10-3

cdr3_aa: ASSFSQVAGYT
j_call: TRBJ1-2
v_call: TRBV7-8

cdr3_aa: ASSMVRGTEAF
j_call: TRBJ1-1
v_call: TRBV19

cdr3_aa: ASSYSDGWDYGYT
j_call: TRBJ1-2
v_call: TRBV6-5

cdr3_aa: ATSSTGNEQF
j_call: TRBJ2-1
v_call: TRBV15

cdr3_aa: ASSQVSGVNYEQY
j_call: TRBJ2-7
v_call: TRBV14

cdr3_aa: ATRRENEQF
j_call: TRBJ2-1
v_call: TRBV24-1

cdr3_aa: ASSLQGTYQPQH
j_call: TRBJ1-5
v_call: TRBV6-1

cdr3_aa: ASSLKEGWRDEAF
j_call: TRBJ1-1
v_call: TRBV5-5

cdr3_aa: ASSSGAGGHGELF
j_call: TRBJ2-2
v_call: TRBV7-3

cdr3_aa: ASSYDRSPGANVLT
j_call: TRBJ2-6
v_call: TRBV6-2/TRBV6-3

cdr3_aa: ASSSYHQLAKNIQY
j_call: TRBJ2-4
v_call: TRBV3-1

cdr3_aa: ASSQGLAGGGNEQF
j_call: TRBJ2-1
v_call: TRBV7-2

cdr3_aa: ASSPGSSYEQY
j_call: TRBJ2-7
v_call: TRBV6-6

cdr3_aa: ASSSRTRTETQY
j_call: TRBJ2-5
v_call: TRBV7-9

cdr3_aa: ASSLEQGSNQPQH
j_call: TRBJ1-5
v_call: TRBV5-8

cdr3_aa: AISELAGGGGETQY
j_call: TRBJ2-5
v_call: TRBV10-3

cdr3_aa: ASSSFGTSYEQY
j_call: TRBJ2-7
v_call: TRBV7-2

cdr3_aa: ASSLGLAGVGTQY
j_call: TRBJ2-5
v_call: TRBV5-1